The present T cell receptor beta chain was sequenced within a study of T cells in Graves' hyperthyroidism and ophthalmopathy. CDR1 and CDR2 (germline): MDHEN, SYDVKM. The CDR3 runs to 16 residues. Trimming at V came to 5 bases and at J to 5 bases, leaving 10 bases not matched to a gene. What was amplified from RNA transcripts were TCR beta CDR3 regions. During a first-round RT-PCR of the TCR CDR3, the HTBI primer set was used. Each CDR3 protein is one row after TCRdb ran MiXCR on the multiplex PCR reads. Among about 640,000 distinct CDR3 sequences, less than 25% were seen once, and the ten largest hold around a third. General study results and limits: By a 13 V-J model, ophthalmopathy was set apart from stable hyperthyroidism.

There are a few counts of this clonotype. Its antigen is not identified. Every diagnosis used clinical symptoms, serum thyroxine and TRAb, thyroid ultrasound and orbital computed tomography. Sequencing used blood. The origin of this receptor is a man aged 25-45 years with Graves' ophthalmopathy. The chain is built from TRBV28 and TRBJ2-3, with 10 bases aligning to TRBD1. For the CDR3, the DNA is TGTGCCAGCAGTCTCGGTCCCGGGACAGGGGAAGATACGCAGTATTTT. Its protein is CASSLGPGTGEDTQYF.